Detailed here is one TCR beta chain. Its matching antigen is unknown. The record originates from a study of T cell clusters in autoimmune cytopenias. TRB was amplified by touch-down multiplex PCR, primer pools A and B combined. TCRdb reanalyzed the multiplex PCR reads, giving one entry per CDR3 protein sequence and no DNA. The sample holds 5,000 to 5,500 distinct CDR3 sequences. Each sample's input was approximately 0.25 ug genomic DNA, roughly 40,000 genome equivalents. In germline, CDR1 is SGHRS, CDR2 YFSETQ. This CDR3 spans 11 amino acids. Findings and limits, study-wide: No experiment has yet validated the function of the T cell clusters defined in silico.

This TCR derives from a human donor with an autoimmune cytopenia or autoimmune hepatitis (not recorded which). The sample taken for sequencing was peripheral blood. The rearrangement links TRBV5-1 to TRBJ1-1. The CDR3: CASSGNTEAFF. Full variable domain (missing parts from reference TRBV5-1 and TRBJ1-1): KAGVTQTPRYLIKTRGQQVTLSCSPISGHRSVSWYQQTPGQGLQFLFEYFSETQRNKGNFPGRFSGRQFSNSRSEMNVSTLELGDSALYLCASSGNTEAFFGQGTRLTVV.